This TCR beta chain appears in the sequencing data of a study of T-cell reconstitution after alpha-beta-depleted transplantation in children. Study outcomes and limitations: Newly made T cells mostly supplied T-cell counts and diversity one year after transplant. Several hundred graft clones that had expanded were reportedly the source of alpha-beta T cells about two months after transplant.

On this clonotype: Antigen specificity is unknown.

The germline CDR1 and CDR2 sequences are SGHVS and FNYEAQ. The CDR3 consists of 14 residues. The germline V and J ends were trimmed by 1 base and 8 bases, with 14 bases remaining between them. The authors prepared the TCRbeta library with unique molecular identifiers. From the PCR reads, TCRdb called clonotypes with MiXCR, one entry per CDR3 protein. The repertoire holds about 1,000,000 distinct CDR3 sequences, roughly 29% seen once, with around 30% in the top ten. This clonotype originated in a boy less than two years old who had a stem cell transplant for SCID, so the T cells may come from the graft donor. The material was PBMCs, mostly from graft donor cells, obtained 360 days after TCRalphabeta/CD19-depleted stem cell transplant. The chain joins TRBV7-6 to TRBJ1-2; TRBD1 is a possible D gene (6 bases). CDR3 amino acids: CASSLDAGVGGYTF. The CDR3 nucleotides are TGTGCCAGCAGCTTAGATGCAGGGGTTGGCGGCTACACCTTC.